The clone carrying this T cell receptor (beta chain) was seen just once. Its antigen is unknown. Random hexamers were used to reverse transcribe about 0.45 to 1 ug of RNA. The method of amplification for TCR beta CDR3 was immunoSEQ multiplex PCR, covering 54 Vbeta and 13 Jbeta. TCRdb recomputed calls from the immunoSEQ multiplex PCR reads with MiXCR, one row per CDR3 protein. The table lists about 140,000 distinct CDR3 sequences, approximately 95% of them singletons, with 0.14% in the top ten. This record comes from a study of CD8 T cells in Susac syndrome. CDR3 length equals 13 residues. V dropped 4 bases and J dropped 4 bases, with 13 bases sitting between them. Germline V gene sequence: CDR1 GTSNPN, CDR2 SVGIG (reference sequence). CD8+ and CD4+ T cells from blood underwent TCR beta sequencing. Susac syndrome patients met recently defined diagnostic criteria for definite or probable disease. Findings and limits, study-wide: There was no clonal expansion in the CD4+ T cell repertoires of Susac syndrome.

Sequenced material: CD4+ T cells from PBMCs. The clonotype comes from a human donor with Susac syndrome. The chain recombines TRBV30 with TRBJ1-1, with D tentatively TRBD1 (5 bases). The CDR3 sequence is CAWTGQRSTEAFF. Written as DNA, the CDR3 is TGTGCCTGGACAGGGCAGAGATCCACTGAAGCTTTCTTT.